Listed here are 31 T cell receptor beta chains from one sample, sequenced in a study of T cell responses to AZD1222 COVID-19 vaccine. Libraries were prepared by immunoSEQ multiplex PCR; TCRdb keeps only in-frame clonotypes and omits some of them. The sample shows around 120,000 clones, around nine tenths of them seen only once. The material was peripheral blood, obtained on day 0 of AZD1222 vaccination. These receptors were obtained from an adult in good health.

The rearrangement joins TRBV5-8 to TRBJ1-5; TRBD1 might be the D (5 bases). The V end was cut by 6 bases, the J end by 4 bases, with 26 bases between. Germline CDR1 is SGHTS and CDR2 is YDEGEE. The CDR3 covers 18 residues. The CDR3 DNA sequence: TGTGCCAGCACCCCCAAAAGGGGCCGGGTGCTACTAAATCAGCCCCAGCATTTT. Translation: CASTPKRGRVLLNQPQHF.

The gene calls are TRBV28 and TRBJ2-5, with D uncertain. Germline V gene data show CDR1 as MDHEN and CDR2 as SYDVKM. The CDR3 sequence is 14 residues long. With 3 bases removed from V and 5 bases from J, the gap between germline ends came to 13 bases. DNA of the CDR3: TGTGCCAGCAGTTTGGCAGGTTCAGTGGAGACCCAGTACTTC. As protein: CASSLAGSVETQYF.

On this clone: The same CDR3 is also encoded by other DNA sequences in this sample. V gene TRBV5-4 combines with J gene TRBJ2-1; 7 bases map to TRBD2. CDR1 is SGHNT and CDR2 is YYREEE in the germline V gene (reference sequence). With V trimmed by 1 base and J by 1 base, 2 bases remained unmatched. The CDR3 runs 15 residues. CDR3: CASSLSGGSYNEQFF. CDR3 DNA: TGTGCCAGCAGCTTGTCGGGGGGATCCTACAATGAGCAGTTCTTC. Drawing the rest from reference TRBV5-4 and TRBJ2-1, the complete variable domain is ETGVTQSPTHLIKTRGQQVTLRCSSQSGHNTVSWYQQALGQGPQFIFQYYREEENGRGNFPPRFSGLQFPNYSSELNVNALELDDSALYLCASSLSGGSYNEQFFGPGTRLTVL.

CDR3 nucleotide sequence: TGTGCCTGGAGTCCCCGGGACAGGGGCGTGGGACAGCCCCAGCATTTT. It encodes CAWSPRDRGVGQPQHF. This chain uses TRBV30 with TRBJ1-5; 10 bases line up with TRBD1. The ends lost 2 bases at V and 7 bases at J; junction bases unmatched: 11. The V gene's germline CDR1 is GTSNPN and CDR2 SVGIG (reference sequence). The CDR3 totals 16 residues.

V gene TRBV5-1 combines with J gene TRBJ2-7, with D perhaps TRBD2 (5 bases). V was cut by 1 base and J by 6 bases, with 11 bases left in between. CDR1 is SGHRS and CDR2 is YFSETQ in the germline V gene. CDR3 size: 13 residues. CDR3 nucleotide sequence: TGCGCCAGCAGCTTGCCTAGCCCTCGCGAGCAGTACTTC. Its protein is CASSLPSPREQYF. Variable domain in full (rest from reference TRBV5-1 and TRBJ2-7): KAGVTQTPRYLIKTRGQQVTLSCSPISGHRSVSWYQQTPGQGLQFLFEYFSETQRNKGNFPGRFSGRQFSNSRSEMNVSTLELGDSALYLCASSLPSPREQYFGPGTRLTVT.

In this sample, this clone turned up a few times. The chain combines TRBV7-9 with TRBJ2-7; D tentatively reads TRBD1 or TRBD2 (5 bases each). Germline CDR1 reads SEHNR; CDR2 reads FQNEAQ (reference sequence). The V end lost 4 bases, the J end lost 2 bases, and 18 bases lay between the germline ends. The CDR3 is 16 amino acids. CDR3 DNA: TGTGCCAGCAGCTCTGCTGAGGGACGCAGCGCCTACGAGCAGTACTTC. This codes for CASSSAEGRSAYEQYF.

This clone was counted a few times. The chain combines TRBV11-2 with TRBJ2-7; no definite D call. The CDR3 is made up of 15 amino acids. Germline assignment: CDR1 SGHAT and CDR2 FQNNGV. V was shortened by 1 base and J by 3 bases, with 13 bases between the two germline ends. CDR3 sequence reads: CASSLGISSYYEQYF. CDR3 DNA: TGTGCCAGCAGCTTAGGGATTTCCAGTTACTACGAGCAGTACTTC.

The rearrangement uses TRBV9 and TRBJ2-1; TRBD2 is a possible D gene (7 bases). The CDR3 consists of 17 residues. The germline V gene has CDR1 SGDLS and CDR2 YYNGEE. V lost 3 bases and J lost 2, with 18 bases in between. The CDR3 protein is CASSAPRGGGPYNEQFF. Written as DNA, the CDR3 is TGTGCCAGCAGCGCCCCGAGGGGGGGCGGTCCCTACAATGAGCAGTTCTTC.

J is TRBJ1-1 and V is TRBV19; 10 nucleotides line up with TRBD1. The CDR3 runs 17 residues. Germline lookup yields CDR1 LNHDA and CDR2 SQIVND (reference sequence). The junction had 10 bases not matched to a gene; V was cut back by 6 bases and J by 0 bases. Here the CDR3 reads CASRRIGTGVLNTEAFF. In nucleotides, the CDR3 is TGTGCCAGTAGGAGGATCGGGACAGGGGTACTGAACACTGAAGCTTTCTTT.

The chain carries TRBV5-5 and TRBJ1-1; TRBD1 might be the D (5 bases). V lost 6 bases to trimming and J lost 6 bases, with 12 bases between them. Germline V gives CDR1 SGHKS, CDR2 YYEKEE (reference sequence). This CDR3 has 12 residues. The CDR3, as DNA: TGTGCCAGCAAAAGACGGGACGCTGAAGCTTTCTTT. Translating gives CASKRRDAEAFF.

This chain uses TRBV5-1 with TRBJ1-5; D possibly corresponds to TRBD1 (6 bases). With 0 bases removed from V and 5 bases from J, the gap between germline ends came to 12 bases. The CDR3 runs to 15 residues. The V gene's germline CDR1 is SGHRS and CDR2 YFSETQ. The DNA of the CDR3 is TGCGCCAGCAGCTTGGGTGGGACAAGATATCAGCCCCAGCATTTT. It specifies CASSLGGTRYQPQHF.

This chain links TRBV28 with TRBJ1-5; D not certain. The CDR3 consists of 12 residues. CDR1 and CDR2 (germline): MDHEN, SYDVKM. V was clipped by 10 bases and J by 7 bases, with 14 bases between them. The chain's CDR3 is CATFERVQPQHF. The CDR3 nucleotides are TGTGCCACCTTCGAGAGGGTGCAGCCCCAGCATTTT.

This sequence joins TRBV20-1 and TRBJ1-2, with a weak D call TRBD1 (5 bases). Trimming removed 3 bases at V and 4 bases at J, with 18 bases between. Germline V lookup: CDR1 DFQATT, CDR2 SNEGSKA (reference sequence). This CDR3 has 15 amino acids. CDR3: CSASQLGGDSYGYTF. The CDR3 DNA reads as TGCAGTGCTAGTCAGCTTGGGGGGGATAGCTATGGCTACACCTTC.

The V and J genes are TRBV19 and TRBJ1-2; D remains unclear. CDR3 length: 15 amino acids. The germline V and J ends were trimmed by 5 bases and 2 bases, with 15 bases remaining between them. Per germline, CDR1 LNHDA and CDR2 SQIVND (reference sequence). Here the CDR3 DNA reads TGTGCCAGTAGTTCCCGGGGAGGCCCCAACTATGGCTACACCTTC. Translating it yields CASSSRGGPNYGYTF.

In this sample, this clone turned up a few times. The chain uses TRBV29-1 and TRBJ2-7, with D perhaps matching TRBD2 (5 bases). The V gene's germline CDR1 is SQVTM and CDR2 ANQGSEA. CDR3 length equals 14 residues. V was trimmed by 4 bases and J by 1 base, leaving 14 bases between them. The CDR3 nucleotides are TGCAGCGTTGTTTCGGAGGTCCAATCCTACGAGCAGTACTTC. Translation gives CSVVSEVQSYEQYF.

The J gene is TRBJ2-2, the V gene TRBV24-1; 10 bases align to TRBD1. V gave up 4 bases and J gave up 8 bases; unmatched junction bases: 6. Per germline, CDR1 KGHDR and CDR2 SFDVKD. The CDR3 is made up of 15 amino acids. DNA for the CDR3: TGTGCCACCAGTGAACCTAGGACAGGGGGTGGGGAGCTGTTTTTT. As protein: CATSEPRTGGGELFF.

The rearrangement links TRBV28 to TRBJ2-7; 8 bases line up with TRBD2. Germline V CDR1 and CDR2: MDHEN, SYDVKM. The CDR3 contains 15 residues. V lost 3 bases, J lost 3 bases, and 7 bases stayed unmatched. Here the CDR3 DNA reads TGTGCCAGCAGTTTCGGGGGGGGAGCCATCTACGAGCAGTACTTC. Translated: CASSFGGGAIYEQYF.

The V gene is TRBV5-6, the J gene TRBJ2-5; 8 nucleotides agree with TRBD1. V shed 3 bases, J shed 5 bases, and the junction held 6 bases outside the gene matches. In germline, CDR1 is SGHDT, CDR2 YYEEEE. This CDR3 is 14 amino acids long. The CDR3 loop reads CASSSRQGRETQYF. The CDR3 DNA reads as TGTGCCAGCAGCTCGAGACAGGGGCGCGAGACCCAGTACTTC.

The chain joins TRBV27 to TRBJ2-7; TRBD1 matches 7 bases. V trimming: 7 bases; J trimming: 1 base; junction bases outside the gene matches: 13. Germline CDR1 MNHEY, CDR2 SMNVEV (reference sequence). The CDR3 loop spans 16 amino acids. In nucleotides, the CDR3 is TGTGCCAGCAAAAGCGGACAGGCCTTGTTTTCCTACGAGCAGTACTTC. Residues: CASKSGQALFSYEQYF.

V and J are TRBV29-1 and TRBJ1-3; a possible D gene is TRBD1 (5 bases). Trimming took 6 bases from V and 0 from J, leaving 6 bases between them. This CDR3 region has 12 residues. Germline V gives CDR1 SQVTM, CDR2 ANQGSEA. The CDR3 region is CSVGGSGNTIYF. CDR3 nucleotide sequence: TGCAGCGTCGGGGGCTCTGGAAACACCATATATTTT.

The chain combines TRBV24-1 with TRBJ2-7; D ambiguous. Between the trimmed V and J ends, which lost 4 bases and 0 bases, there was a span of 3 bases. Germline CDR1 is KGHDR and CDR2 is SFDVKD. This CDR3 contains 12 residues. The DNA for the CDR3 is TGTGCCACCAGTGAGGCCTCCTACGAGCAGTACTTC. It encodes CATSEASYEQYF.

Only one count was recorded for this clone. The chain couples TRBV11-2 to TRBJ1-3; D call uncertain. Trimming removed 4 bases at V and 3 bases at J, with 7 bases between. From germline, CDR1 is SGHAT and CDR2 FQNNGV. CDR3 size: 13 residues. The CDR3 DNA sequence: TGTGCCAGCAGCTCTGACGGTGGAAACACCATATATTTT. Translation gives CASSSDGGNTIYF.

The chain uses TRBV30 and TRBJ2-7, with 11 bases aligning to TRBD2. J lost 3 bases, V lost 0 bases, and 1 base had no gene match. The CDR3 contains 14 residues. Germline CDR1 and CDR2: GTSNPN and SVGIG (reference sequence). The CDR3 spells CAWSVGTSGYEQYF. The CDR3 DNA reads TGTGCCTGGAGTGTAGGGACTAGCGGCTACGAGCAGTACTTC.

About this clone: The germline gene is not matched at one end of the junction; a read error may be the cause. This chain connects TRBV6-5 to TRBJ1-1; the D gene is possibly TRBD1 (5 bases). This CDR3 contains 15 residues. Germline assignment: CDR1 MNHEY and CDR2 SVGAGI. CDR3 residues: CASNYLGGWNTEAFF. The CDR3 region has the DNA TGTGCCAGCAATTACCTCGGGGGGTGGAACACTGAAGCTTTCTTT.

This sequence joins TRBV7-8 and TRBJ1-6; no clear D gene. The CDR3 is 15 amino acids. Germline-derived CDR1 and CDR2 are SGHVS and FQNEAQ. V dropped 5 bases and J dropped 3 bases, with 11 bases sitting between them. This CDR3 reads CASSADTNYNSPLHF. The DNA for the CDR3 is TGTGCCAGCAGCGCCGACACCAACTATAATTCACCCCTCCACTTT.

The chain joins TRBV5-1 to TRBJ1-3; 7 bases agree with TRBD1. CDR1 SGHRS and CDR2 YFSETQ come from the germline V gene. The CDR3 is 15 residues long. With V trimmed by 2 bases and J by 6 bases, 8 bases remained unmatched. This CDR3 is CASSLPEGAQNTIYF. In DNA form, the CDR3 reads TGCGCCAGCAGCTTACCTGAGGGGGCCCAAAACACCATATATTTT.

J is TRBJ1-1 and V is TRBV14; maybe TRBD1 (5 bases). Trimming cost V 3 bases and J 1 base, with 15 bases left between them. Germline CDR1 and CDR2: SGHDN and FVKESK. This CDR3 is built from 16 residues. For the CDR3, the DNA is TGTGCCAGCAGCCATGCGGTCTGGGGGAAGAACACTGAAGCTTTCTTT. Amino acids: CASSHAVWGKNTEAFF.

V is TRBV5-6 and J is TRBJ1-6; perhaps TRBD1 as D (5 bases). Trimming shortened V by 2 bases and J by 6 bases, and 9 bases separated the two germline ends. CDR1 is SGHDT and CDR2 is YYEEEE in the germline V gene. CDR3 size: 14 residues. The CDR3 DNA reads TGTGCCAGCAGCTTTTGGGGGAGTAATTCACCCCTCCACTTT. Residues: CASSFWGSNSPLHF.

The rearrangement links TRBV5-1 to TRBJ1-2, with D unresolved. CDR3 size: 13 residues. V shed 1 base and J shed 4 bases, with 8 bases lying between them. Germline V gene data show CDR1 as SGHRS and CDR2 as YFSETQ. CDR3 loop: CASSLSTAYGYTF. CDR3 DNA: TGCGCCAGCAGCTTGAGTACAGCCTATGGCTACACCTTC.

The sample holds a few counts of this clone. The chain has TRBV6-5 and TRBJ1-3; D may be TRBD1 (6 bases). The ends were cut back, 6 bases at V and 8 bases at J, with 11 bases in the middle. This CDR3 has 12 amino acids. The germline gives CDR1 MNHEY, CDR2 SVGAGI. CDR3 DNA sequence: TGTGCCAGCAGAATAGGGGGTGACACCATATATTTT. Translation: CASRIGGDTIYF.

DNA for the CDR3: TGTGCCAGCAGTTACCCCAGGGAGACTGAAGCTTTCTTT. It translates to CASSYPRETEAFF. V gene TRBV6-6 combines with J gene TRBJ1-1; possibly TRBD1 for D (5 bases). The ends were cut back, 2 bases at V and 5 bases at J, with 9 bases in the middle. CDR3 length: 13 residues. The germline gives CDR1 MNHNY, CDR2 SVGAGI (reference sequence).